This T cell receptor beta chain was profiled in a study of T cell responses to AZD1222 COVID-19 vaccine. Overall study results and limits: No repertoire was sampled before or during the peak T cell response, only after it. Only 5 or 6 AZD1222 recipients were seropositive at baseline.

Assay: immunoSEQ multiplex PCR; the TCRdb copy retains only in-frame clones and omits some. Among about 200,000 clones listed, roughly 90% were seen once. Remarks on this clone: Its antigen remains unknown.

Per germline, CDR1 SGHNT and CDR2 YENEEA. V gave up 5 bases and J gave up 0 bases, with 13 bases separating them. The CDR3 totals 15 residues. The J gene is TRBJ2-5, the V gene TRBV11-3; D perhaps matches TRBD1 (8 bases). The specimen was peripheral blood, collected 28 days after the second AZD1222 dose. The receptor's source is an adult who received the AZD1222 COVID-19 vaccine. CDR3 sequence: CASSRQGTNQETQYF. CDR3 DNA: TGTGCCAGCAGCAGACAGGGGACTAACCAAGAGACCCAGTACTTC.